This TCR beta chain was identified in a study of blood T cell repertoires in COVID-19. Turning to the study itself: Italy, Spain and the United States were the sources of the convalescent and acute COVID-19 samples. In each case, the material was cDNA or gDNA derived from T cells, B-cell-depleted T cells, or PBMCs.

The CDR3 covers 15 residues. Trimming took off 0 bases at V and 0 bases at J, with 8 bases between the two ends. From germline, CDR1 is SGDLS and CDR2 YYNGEE. Original processing notes: By means of reference gene primer amplification, nucleated cell counts were estimated. Assay: immunoSEQ multiplex PCR; the TCRdb copy retains only in-frame clones and omits some. For V, J and clone size, that table is used; D and trimming come from the DNA. The data contain approximately 61,000 clones, approximately 86% of them singletons. A single count supports this clone. The clonotype comes from an older man with acute or convalescent COVID-19. Sample: peripheral blood. The gene calls are TRBV9 and TRBJ2-3; D is ambiguous. The CDR3, as DNA: TGTGCCAGCAGCGTAGCAGGCTCTAGCACAGATACGCAGTATTTT. Its protein is CASSVAGSSTDTQYF.